The sequence of this T cell receptor beta chain was determined in a study of blood T cell repertoires in COVID-19. After removal of 8 bases from V and 0 bases from J, the junction contained 6 bases not matched to a gene. The CDR3 covers 15 residues. CDR1 and CDR2 (germline): LGHDT, YNNKEL (reference sequence). TCRdb keeps only in-frame clones here, not all; method: immunoSEQ multiplex PCR. The data hold roughly 250,000 clones, with nearly 90% observed a single time. This TCR came from a woman aged 40 to 50 who had recovered from COVID-19. The chain has TRBV3-1 (or the pseudogene TRBV3-2) and TRBJ2-2; 7 bases are shared with TRBD2. The sequencing sample was made of peripheral blood. The CDR3 here is CASRAGEANTGELFF. The DNA for the CDR3 is TGTGCCAGCCGGGCGGGAGAAGCGAACACCGGGGAGCTGTTTTTT.